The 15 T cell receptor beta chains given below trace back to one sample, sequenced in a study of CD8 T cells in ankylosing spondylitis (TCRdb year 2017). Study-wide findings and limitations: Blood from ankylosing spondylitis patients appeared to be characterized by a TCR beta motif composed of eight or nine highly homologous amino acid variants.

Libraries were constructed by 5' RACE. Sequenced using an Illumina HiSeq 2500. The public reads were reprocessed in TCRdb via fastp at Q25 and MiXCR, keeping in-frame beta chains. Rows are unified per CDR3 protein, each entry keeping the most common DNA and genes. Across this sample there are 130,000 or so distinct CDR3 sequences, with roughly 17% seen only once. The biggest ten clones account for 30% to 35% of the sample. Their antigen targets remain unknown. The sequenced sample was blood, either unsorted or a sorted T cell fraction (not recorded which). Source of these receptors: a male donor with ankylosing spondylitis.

CDR3 amino acids: CASSFVAYGTEAFF. Written as DNA, the CDR3 is TGTGCCAGCAGCTTTGTCGCCTATGGGACTGAAGCTTTCTTT. The rearrangement links TRBV5-6 to TRBJ1-1; D ambiguous. Looked up from germline, CDR1 is SGHDT and CDR2 is YYEEEE. CDR3 length: 14 residues. The V end lost 2 bases, the J end lost 5 bases, and 13 bases lay between the germline ends.

CDR3 amino acids: CSARVERTGFVLGEQFF. Here the CDR3 DNA reads TGCAGTGCTAGAGTTGAGCGGACAGGGTTTGTTCTAGGTGAGCAGTTCTTC. This chain uses TRBV20-1 with TRBJ2-1; 8 bases fit TRBD1. The CDR3 spans 17 residues. Losses at the gene ends were 1 base for V and 9 bases for J; bases not matched to a gene: 17. From germline, CDR1 is DFQATT and CDR2 SNEGSKA (reference sequence).

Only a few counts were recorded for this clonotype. The DNA of the CDR3 is TGTGCCAGCAGCTTAGGGGACCGGGACACAAAAAACATTCAGTACTTC. Translating gives CASSLGDRDTKNIQYF. The gene calls are TRBV7-9 and TRBJ2-4; possibly TRBD1 for D (6 bases). Between the trimmed V and J ends, which lost 1 base and 4 bases, there was a span of 14 bases. This CDR3 comprises 16 residues. Per germline, CDR1 SEHNR and CDR2 FQNEAQ (reference sequence).

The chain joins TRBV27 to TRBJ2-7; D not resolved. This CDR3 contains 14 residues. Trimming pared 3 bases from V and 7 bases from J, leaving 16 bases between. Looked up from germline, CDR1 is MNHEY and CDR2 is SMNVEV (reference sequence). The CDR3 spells CASSLTGSTIEQYF. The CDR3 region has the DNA TGTGCCAGCAGTTTGACGGGTTCTACGATTGAGCAGTACTTC.

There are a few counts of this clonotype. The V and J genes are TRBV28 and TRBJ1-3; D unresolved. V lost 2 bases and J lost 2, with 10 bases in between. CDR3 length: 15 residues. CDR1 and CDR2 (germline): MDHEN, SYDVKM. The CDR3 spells CASSLVTDAGNTIYF. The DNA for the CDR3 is TGTGCCAGCAGTTTAGTGACGGATGCTGGAAACACCATATATTTT.

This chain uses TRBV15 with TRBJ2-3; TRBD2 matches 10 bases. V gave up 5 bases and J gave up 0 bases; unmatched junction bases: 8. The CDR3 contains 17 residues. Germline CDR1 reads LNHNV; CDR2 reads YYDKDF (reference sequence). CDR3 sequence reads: CATSVRTSGLSTDTQYF. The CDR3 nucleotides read TGTGCCACCAGCGTAAGGACTAGCGGCCTTAGCACAGATACGCAGTATTTT.

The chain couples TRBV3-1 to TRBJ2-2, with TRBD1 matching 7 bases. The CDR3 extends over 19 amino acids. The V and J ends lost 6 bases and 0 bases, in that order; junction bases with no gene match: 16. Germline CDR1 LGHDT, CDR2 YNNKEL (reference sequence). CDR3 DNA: TGTGCCAGCAGTCATCGAGTATTAGCAGGGGGAGCGAACACCGGGGAGCTGTTTTTT. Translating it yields CASSHRVLAGGANTGELFF.

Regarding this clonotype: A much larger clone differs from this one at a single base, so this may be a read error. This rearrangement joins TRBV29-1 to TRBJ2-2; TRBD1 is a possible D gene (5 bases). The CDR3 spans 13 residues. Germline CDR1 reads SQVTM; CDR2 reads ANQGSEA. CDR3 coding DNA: TGCAGAGTCCGACTCGACAGAGCCGGGGAGCTGTTTTTT. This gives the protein CRVRLDRAGELFF.

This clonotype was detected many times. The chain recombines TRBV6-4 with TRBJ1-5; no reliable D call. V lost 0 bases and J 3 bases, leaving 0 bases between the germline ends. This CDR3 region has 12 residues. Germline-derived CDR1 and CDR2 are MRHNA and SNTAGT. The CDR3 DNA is TGTGCCAGCAGTGACTCCAATCAGCCCCAGCATTTT. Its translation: CASSDSNQPQHF.

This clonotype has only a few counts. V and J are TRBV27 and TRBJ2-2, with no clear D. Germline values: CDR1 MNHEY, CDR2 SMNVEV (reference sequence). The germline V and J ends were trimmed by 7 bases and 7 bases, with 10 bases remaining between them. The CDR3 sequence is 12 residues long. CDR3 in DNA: TGTGCCAGCATGCGTGGGAACGGGGAGCTGTTTTTT. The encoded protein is CASMRGNGELFF.

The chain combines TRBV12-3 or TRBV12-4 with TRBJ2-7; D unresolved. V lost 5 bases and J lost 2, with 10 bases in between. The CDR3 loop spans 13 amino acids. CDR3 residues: CASSMGNTYEQYF. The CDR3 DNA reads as TGTGCCAGCAGTATGGGAAATACCTACGAGCAGTACTTC.

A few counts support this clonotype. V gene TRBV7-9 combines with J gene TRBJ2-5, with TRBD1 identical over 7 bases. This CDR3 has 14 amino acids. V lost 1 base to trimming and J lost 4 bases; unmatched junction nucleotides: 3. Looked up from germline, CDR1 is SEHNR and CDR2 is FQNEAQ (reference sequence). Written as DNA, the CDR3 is TGTGCCAGCAGCTTAGAGACAGGGCGAGAGACCCAGTACTTC. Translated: CASSLETGRETQYF.

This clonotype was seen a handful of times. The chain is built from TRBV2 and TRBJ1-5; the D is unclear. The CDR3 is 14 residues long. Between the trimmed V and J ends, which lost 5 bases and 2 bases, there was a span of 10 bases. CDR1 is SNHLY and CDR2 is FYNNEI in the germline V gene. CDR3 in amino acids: CASSLERGNQPQHF. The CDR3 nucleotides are TGTGCCAGCAGTCTCGAGAGGGGCAATCAGCCCCAGCATTTT.

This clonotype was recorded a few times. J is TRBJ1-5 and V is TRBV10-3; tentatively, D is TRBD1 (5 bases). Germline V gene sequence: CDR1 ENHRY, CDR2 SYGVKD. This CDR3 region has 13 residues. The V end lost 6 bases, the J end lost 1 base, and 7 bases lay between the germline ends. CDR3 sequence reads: CAIRGGSNQPQHF. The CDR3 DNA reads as TGTGCCATCAGGGGGGGAAGCAATCAGCCCCAGCATTTT.

The CDR3 loop reads CASSKGQGTYNEQFF. CDR3 nucleotides: TGTGCCAGCAGCAAGGGACAGGGGACTTACAATGAGCAGTTCTTC. The chain links TRBV7-3 to TRBJ2-1, with 10 bases lining up with TRBD1. Germline assignment: CDR1 SGHTA and CDR2 FQGTGA. The CDR3 length is 15 residues. Trimming took 5 bases from V and 4 from J; bases not matched to a gene: 5.